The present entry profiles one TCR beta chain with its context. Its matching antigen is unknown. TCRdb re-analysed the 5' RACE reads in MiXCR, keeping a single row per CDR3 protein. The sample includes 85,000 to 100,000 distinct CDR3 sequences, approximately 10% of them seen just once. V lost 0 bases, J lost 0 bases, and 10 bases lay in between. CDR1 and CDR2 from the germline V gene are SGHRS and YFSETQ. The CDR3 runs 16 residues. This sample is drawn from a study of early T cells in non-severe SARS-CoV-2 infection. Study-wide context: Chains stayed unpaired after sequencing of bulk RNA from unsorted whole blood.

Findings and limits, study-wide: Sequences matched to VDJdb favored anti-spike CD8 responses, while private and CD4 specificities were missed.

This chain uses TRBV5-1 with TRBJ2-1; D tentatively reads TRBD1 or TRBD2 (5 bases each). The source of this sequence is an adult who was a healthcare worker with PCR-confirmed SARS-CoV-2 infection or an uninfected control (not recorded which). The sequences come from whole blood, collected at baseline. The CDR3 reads CASSLAPGSSYNEQFF. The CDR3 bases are TGCGCCAGCAGCTTGGCGCCAGGGAGCTCCTACAATGAGCAGTTCTTC.